This TCR beta chain was captured in a study of T cell responses to AZD1222 COVID-19 vaccine. Germline V gene lookup returns CDR1 SGHKS and CDR2 YYEKEE (reference sequence). V was trimmed by 1 base and J by 3 bases, leaving 4 bases between them. The CDR3 is 12 amino acids. Data came from immunoSEQ multiplex PCR; TCRdb stores just in-frame clones and leaves some out. The sample carries about 150,000 clones, roughly nine tenths recorded once. Sequenced here: peripheral blood, sampled on day 0 of MenACWY control vaccination. The chain links TRBV5-5 to TRBJ2-5; D uncertain. This sequence was found in an adult in good health. CDR3 residues: CASSLTEETQYF. CDR3 coding DNA: TGTGCCAGCAGCTTGACAGAAGAGACCCAGTACTTC.